This entry describes one TCR beta chain. Its specific antigen is unknown. The input lacks base qualities; no much larger clone sits a single base away. After removal of 1 base from V and 9 bases from J, the junction retains 12 bases not matched to a gene. Sequences MNHEY (CDR1) and SVGAGI (CDR2) are obtained from the germline V gene. Including cysteine and phenylalanine, the CDR3 has 16 amino acids. Only CDR3 DNA remains: 48 bases, in frame from the first base. The sample originates from a study of T cell changes during pregnancy in multiple sclerosis (dated by TCRdb to between 2018 and 2020). About the investigation overall: The study looked at changes in the T cell repertoire across pregnancy in women with multiple sclerosis.

Libraries were prepared through the immunoSEQ multiplex PCR assay. TCRdb obtained this table from immuneACCESS and retained in-frame rearrangements with V and J assigned. These tables miss some clones; where compared with another copy, unresolved V genes account for less than half of the shortfall, and the remainder is unexplained. This sample comprises tens of thousands of clones, 90% to 95% of them detected only once. Around 0.58% of the sample comes from the top ten. Sequenced here: CD4+ T cells from peripheral blood mononuclear cells, sampled in the second trimester of pregnancy. This clonotype was sampled from a female donor with multiple sclerosis, enrolled in a pregnancy study. The rearrangement joined TRBV6-5 to TRBJ2-1; TRBD2 fits 7 bases in the junction. The base sequence is TGTGCCAGCAGTTACTTCCGGAGTCGCGGGAGCCCTGAGCAGTTCTTC. Translated, it gives CASSYFRSRGSPEQFF.